This T cell receptor (beta chain) was captured in a study of blood T cell repertoires in COVID-19. Study in general: Nucleic acid was either cDNA or gDNA, and it came from T cells, B-cell-depleted T cells, or PBMCs.

CDR1 LNHDA and CDR2 SQIVND come from the germline V gene (reference sequence). The CDR3 loop spans 14 amino acids. The V gene lost 6 bases and the J gene lost 2 bases, with 10 bases spanning the gap. A single count supports this clone. Clones were sequenced by immunoSEQ multiplex PCR, and TCRdb holds only the in-frame ones, with some missing. The sample lists 120,000 to 150,000 clones, almost 80% occurring once. The TCR sequence derives from a man aged 50 to 60 with active or convalescent COVID-19. The sample taken for sequencing was peripheral blood. The chain recombines TRBV19 with TRBJ2-2, with D possibly TRBD1 on 5 matching bases. The DNA of the CDR3 is TGTGCCAGTAGGGCGACAGTCAACACCGGGGAGCTGTTTTTT. It translates to CASRATVNTGELFF. Complete variable domain (other parts from reference TRBV19 and TRBJ2-2): DGGITQSPKYLFRKEGQNVTLSCEQNLNHDAMYWYRQDPGQGLRLIYYSQIVNDFQKGDIAEGYSVSREKKESFPLTVTSAQKNPTAFYLCASRATVNTGELFFGEGSRLTVL.